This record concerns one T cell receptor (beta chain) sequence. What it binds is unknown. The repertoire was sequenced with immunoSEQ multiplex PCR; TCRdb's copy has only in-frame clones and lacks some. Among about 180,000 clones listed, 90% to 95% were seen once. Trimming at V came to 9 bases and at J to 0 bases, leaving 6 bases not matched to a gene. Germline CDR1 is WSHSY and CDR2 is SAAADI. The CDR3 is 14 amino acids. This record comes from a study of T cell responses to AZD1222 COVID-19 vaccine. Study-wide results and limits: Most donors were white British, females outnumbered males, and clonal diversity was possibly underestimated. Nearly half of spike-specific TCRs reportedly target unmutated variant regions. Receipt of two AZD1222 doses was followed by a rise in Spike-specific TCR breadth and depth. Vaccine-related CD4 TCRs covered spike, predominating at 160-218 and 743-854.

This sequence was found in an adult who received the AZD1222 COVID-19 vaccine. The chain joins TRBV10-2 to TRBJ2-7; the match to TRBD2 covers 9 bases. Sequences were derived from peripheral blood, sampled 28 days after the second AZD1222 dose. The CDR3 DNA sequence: TGCGCCAGTAGACTAGCGGAAAGCTCCTACGAGCAGTACTTC. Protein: CASRLAESSYEQYF.